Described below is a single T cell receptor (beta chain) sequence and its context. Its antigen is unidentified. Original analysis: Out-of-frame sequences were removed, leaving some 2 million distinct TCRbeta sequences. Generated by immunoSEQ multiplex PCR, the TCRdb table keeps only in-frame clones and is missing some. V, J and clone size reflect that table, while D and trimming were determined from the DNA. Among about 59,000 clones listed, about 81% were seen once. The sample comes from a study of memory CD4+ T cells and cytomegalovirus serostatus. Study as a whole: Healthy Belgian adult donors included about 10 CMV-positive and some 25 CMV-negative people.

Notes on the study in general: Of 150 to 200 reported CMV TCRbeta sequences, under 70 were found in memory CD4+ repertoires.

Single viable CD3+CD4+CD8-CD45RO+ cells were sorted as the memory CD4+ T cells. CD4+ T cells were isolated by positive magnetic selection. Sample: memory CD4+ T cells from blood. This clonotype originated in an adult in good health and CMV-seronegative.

In DNA form, the CDR3 reads TGTGCCAGCAGCGCCCAAACGGGGTTTGTTAAGACCCAGTACTTC. This sequence encodes CASSAQTGFVKTQYF. The chain joins TRBV7-6 to TRBJ2-5; tentative D call: TRBD2 (5 bases). V lost 5 bases, J lost 6 bases, and 19 bases lay in between. The CDR3 is 15 amino acids. CDR1 SGHVS and CDR2 FNYEAQ come from the germline V gene.